Listed below are T cell receptor beta chains from one sample, sequenced in a study of T cell responses to AZD1222 COVID-19 vaccine. The table came from immunoSEQ multiplex PCR; TCRdb's copy has only in-frame clones and leaves some out. The table lists tens of thousands of clones, around 90% of them singletons. The sample here was peripheral blood, taken on day 0 of AZD1222 vaccination. The origin of the receptors is an adult in good health. CDR3s include the opening cysteine and the closing phenylalanine or tryptophan. D genes are given only for firm matches. Size values are once, few and many counts, or a class for expanded clones, and some rows have none.

TRBD1 TRBJ1-1 - TRBV7-8 TGTGCCAGCAGCTTAGAGGCGGGACAGGGTCGATACCTTAGATTCACTGAAGCTTTCTTT CASSLEAGQGRYLRFTEAFF
- TRBJ2-2 - TRBV6-5 TGTGCCAGCACCTTCCCACAGGGTGCCGGGGAGCTGTTTTTT CASTFPQGAGELFF
- TRBJ2-7 - TRBV6-2/TRBV6-3 TGTGCCAGCAGTTACGAAGAAGGGTCCTACGAGCAGTACTTC CASSYEEGSYEQYF
TRBD1 TRBJ1-5 - TRBV6-2/TRBV6-3 TGTGCCAGCAGCCGACAGGGGGCGGAACAGCCCCAGCATTTT CASSRQGAEQPQHF
- TRBJ2-7 - TRBV3-1/TRBV3-2 TGTGCCAGCAGCCAAGGGACTACCCTTCGAAACGAGCAGTACTTC CASSQGTTLRNEQYF
- TRBJ1-1 - TRBV12-3/TRBV12-4 TGTGCCAGCAGTTTAAACGGGGTAGAAGCTTTCTTT CASSLNGVEAFF
- TRBJ1-2 - TRBV19 TGTGCCAGTAGCCGTAATACAGGGAGCCATGGCTACACCTTC CASSRNTGSHGYTF
- TRBJ1-1 - TRBV5-6 TGTGCCAGCAGCTGGGACCCGAGAGGGGACACTGAAGCTTTCTTT CASSWDPRGDTEAFF
- TRBJ1-2 - TRBV5-6 TGTGCCAGCAGCTTTATTGGCATTAACTATGGCTACACCTTC CASSFIGINYGYTF
- TRBJ2-2 - TRBV27 TGTGCCAGCAGTTTCTCCACCGGGGAGCTGTTTTTT CASSFSTGELFF
- TRBJ2-7 once TRBV7-9 TGTGCCAGCAGCTTTGGAGGGGCAGGATCCTACGAGCAGTACTTC CASSFGGAGSYEQYF
- TRBJ1-2 - TRBV7-3 TGTGCCAGCAGTCCGGGGCCAGGCTGGGGCCTCTATGGCTACACCTTC CASSPGPGWGLYGYTF
- TRBJ1-1 once TRBV29-1 TGCAGCGGGTGGGCTTTGGCTGAAGCTTTCTTT CSGWALAEAFF
- TRBJ2-1 - TRBV4-1 TGCGCCAGCAGCCAGCCCGACAGGGAGGCGAGCAATGAGCAGTTCTTC CASSQPDREASNEQFF
TRBD2 TRBJ2-1 - TRBV18 TGTGCCAGCTCACCACCGGCGGGAGATACCAATGAGCAGTTCTTC CASSPPAGDTNEQFF
- TRBJ2-2 - TRBV6-5 TGTGCCAGCATTACGACGGCGCACACCGGGGAGCTGTTTTTT CASITTAHTGELFF